This is a list of T cell receptor beta chains from one sample in a study of T cells in Graves' hyperthyroidism and ophthalmopathy. TCRdb reanalysed the multiplex PCR reads using MiXCR and keeps one entry per CDR3 protein. Among about 420,000 distinct CDR3 sequences, 12% to 15% were seen once, and the ten largest hold about 5%. Material: blood. These receptors originate from a woman aged 18-30 years with Graves' hyperthyroidism. CDR3s include the opening cysteine and the closing phenylalanine or tryptophan. Each record gives: clone size, J gene, D gene, CDR3 length, V gene, CDR3 protein, CDR3 DNA. A D gene is named only where the DNA matches it firmly. Clone size is not always given. Where it is, it says once, few, many or a class for expanded clones.

>many|TRBJ1-5|NA|14|TRBV28
CASSLRVSNQPQHF
TGTGCCAGCAGTCTAAGGGTCAGCAATCAGCCCCAGCATTTT
>many|TRBJ2-1|TRBD2|16|TRBV30
CAWSVQGLASYNEQFF
TGTGCCTGGAGTGTACAAGGACTAGCTTCCTACAATGAGCAGTTCTTC
>many|TRBJ2-3|NA|12|TRBV12-3/TRBV12-4
CASSPLLDTQYF
TGTGCCAGCAGTCCGCTTCTTGATACGCAGTATTTT
>few|TRBJ1-1|NA|17|TRBV4-1
CASSQPTRGRGNTEAFF
TGCGCCAGCAGCCAACCCACGCGGGGCAGAGGGAACACTGAAGCTTTCTTT
>many|TRBJ1-2|NA|13|TRBV6-1
CASRADIRYGYTF
TGTGCCAGCAGAGCTGACATTCGCTATGGCTACACCTTC
>many|TRBJ2-1|NA|11|TRBV6-2/TRBV6-3
CASTEGNEQFF
TGTGCCAGCACGGAAGGGAATGAGCAGTTCTTC
>many|TRBJ1-4|NA|14|TRBV28
CASTREGRYEKLFF
TGTGCCAGTACTCGTGAGGGGCGATATGAAAAACTGTTTTTT
>many|TRBJ2-2|NA|14|TRBV6-1
CASSEAGDTGELFF
TGTGCCAGCAGTGAAGCGGGAGACACCGGGGAGCTGTTTTTT
>NA|TRBJ2-3|TRBD1|15|TRBV24-1
CATSETGISTDTQYF
TGTGCCACCAGTGAGACAGGGATCAGCACAGATACGCAGTATTTT
>NA|TRBJ1-4|NA|15|TRBV6-5
CASSYSGASNEKLFF
TGTGCCAGCAGTTACTCAGGAGCGTCTAATGAAAAACTGTTTTTT
>few|TRBJ2-3|NA|12|TRBV6-1
CASTQPPDTQYF
TGTGCCAGCACACAACCCCCAGATACGCAGTATTTT